These 5 T cell receptor beta chains were all obtained from the same sample, sequenced in a study of early T cells in non-severe SARS-CoV-2 infection. TCRdb re-analysed the 5' RACE reads in MiXCR, keeping a single row per CDR3 protein. There are approximately 42,000 distinct CDR3 sequences in the sample; less than 8.5% occur only once, and approximately 4.5% lies in the top ten. The sample comprised whole blood. The source of these receptors is an adult who was a healthcare worker with PCR-confirmed SARS-CoV-2 infection or an uninfected control (not recorded which).

This clonotype was observed a handful of times. CDR3 region: CASSQDSFKPNTGELFF. The DNA of the CDR3 is TGCGCCAGCAGCCAAGATAGCTTCAAACCGAACACCGGGGAGCTGTTTTTT. The chain joins TRBV4-1 to TRBJ2-2, with no clear D. Looked up from germline, CDR1 is MGHRA and CDR2 is YSYEKL. V lost 0 bases and J 0 bases, leaving 11 bases between the germline ends. This CDR3 region has 17 residues.

In its sample, this clonotype was seen many times. The genes are TRBV6-6 and TRBJ1-6; D remains unclear. Germline V gene data show CDR1 as MNHNY and CDR2 as SVGAGI (reference sequence). The CDR3 loop spans 16 amino acids. Trimming cost V 6 bases and J 7 bases, with 19 bases left between them. The CDR3 loop is CASSFPGGSNNSPLHF. For the CDR3, the DNA is TGTGCCAGCAGCTTTCCTGGAGGGTCGAACAATTCACCCCTCCACTTT.

A few counts support this clonotype. This rearrangement joins TRBV29-1 to TRBJ1-6; tentative D call: TRBD1 (5 bases). Germline V lookup: CDR1 SQVTM, CDR2 ANQGSEA. Trimming took 4 bases from V and 8 from J, leaving 15 bases between them. The CDR3 covers 14 residues. CDR3 residues: CSVVRGKLDSPLHF. The CDR3 nucleotides are TGCAGCGTTGTGCGGGGGAAGCTCGATTCACCCCTCCACTTT.

This clonotype was seen just once. The chain recombines TRBV5-1 with TRBJ2-1; D unresolved. Trimming took off 1 base at V and 0 bases at J, with 8 bases between the two ends. The CDR3 consists of 15 residues. Germline V lookup: CDR1 SGHRS, CDR2 YFSETQ. The CDR3 coding sequence is TGCGCCAGCAGCTTGACGGCGAGCTCCTACAATGAGCAGTTCTTC. This translates into CASSLTASSYNEQFF.

This clonotype has at least ten counts. V and J are TRBV12-3 or TRBV12-4 and TRBJ1-2; unclear D gene. The CDR3 is 12 amino acids. V was cut by 2 bases and J by 4 bases, with 5 bases left in between. CDR3 coding DNA: TGTGCCAGCAGTTTATTGGGCTATGGCTACACCTTC. Amino acids: CASSLLGYGYTF.